This TCR beta chain was captured in a study of blood T cells in healthy people across ages. This CDR3 region has 15 residues. Germline V gives CDR1 SGHTA, CDR2 FQGNSA. V lost 3 bases, J lost 2 bases, and 4 bases stayed unmatched. For the second PCR, which ran for roughly 6 to 12 cycles, a sample-barcoded 5' primer and a J-beta primer mix were used. TCRdb itself ran the 5' RACE reads through MiXCR, one entry per CDR3 protein. The table has roughly 1.9 million distinct CDR3 sequences, approximately 40% seen once. The chain uses TRBV7-2 and TRBJ2-1; 7 nucleotides line up with TRBD1. This sequence was found in a human donor in good health. Sequenced input: blood. CDR3 coding DNA: TGTGCCAGCAGCTTCTCCGGGACAGCCTACAATGAGCAGTTCTTC. This gives the protein CASSFSGTAYNEQFF. Together with reference TRBV7-2 and TRBJ2-1, the CDR3 gives the full variable domain: GAGVSQSPSNKVTEKGKDVELRCDPISGHTALYWYRQSLGQGLEFLIYFQGNSAPDKSGLPSDRFSAERTGGSVSTLTIQRTQQEDSAVYLCASSFSGTAYNEQFFGPGTRLTVL.